This record concerns one T cell receptor (beta chain) sequence. Antigen unknown. This CDR3 is 15 amino acids long. Germline CDR1 and CDR2: SNHLY and FYNNEI. Trimming at V came to 3 bases and at J to 5 bases, leaving 7 bases not matched to a gene. One entry per CDR3 protein, called by TCRdb with MiXCR from the reads. Counted here are about 920,000 distinct CDR3 sequences, around a third occurring once; the ten biggest clones make up over 13%. This entry comes from a study of T cell repertoires in cytomegalovirus infection. The source material was cultured CD8+ T cells from PBMCs, sampled from culture after CMV antigen stimulation. The clonotype comes from a human donor in good health (CMV status not recorded). Some clones in this sample may be carry-over from other donors' samples. The J gene is TRBJ1-5, the V gene TRBV2; 7 bases agree with TRBD1. This chain's CDR3 is CASSDPGQTDQPQHF. In DNA, the CDR3 is TGTGCCAGCAGTGACCCGGGACAGACCGATCAGCCCCAGCATTTT. Full variable domain (missing parts from reference TRBV2 and TRBJ1-5): EPEVTQTPSHQVTQMGQEVILRCVPISNHLYFYWYRQILGQKVEFLVSFYNNEISEKSEIFDDQFSVERPDGSNFTLKIRSTKLEDSAMYFCASSDPGQTDQPQHFGDGTRLSIL.